These 2 T cell receptor beta chains were sequenced from one sample in a study of T cell responses to AZD1222 COVID-19 vaccine (dated by TCRdb to about 2021). Libraries were built with the immunoSEQ multiplex PCR assay. Drawn from immuneACCESS, this table holds only the in-frame rearrangements with V and J called that TCRdb kept. Clones are partly lost; checked studies trace under half to an unresolved V gene and leave the rest unexplained. The table for this sample lists 130,000 to 150,000 clones; about nine tenths of them were counted only once. Clones ranked in the top ten supply about 14% of the sample. The time point label, as the study defines it: baseline before first vaccination. The sequences come from peripheral blood, collected on day 0 of AZD1222 vaccination. All receptors come from an adult in good health.

On this clone itself: The sample contains more than one DNA sequence encoding this CDR3. The chain couples TRBV7-8 to TRBJ2-1; perhaps D is TRBD1 or TRBD2 (5 bases each). Deletions cut 5 bases from V and 7 bases from J, with 12 bases between. CDR1 SGHVS and CDR2 FQNEAQ come from the germline V gene. The CDR3 extends over 13 amino acids. The CDR3 spells CASSPLGVNEQFF. CDR3 DNA: TGTGCCAGCAGCCCCCTGGGGGTTAATGAGCAGTTCTTC.

This chain connects TRBV4-1 to TRBJ1-5; 11 bases are shared with TRBD1. The length of the CDR3 is 20 residues. V was clipped by 0 bases and J by 2 bases; unmatched bases: 12. From germline, CDR1 is MGHRA and CDR2 YSYEKL. Here the CDR3 reads CASSQDFSRTGGEGNQPQHF. CDR3 DNA sequence: TGCGCCAGCAGCCAAGACTTTAGCCGGACAGGGGGCGAAGGCAATCAGCCCCAGCATTTT.